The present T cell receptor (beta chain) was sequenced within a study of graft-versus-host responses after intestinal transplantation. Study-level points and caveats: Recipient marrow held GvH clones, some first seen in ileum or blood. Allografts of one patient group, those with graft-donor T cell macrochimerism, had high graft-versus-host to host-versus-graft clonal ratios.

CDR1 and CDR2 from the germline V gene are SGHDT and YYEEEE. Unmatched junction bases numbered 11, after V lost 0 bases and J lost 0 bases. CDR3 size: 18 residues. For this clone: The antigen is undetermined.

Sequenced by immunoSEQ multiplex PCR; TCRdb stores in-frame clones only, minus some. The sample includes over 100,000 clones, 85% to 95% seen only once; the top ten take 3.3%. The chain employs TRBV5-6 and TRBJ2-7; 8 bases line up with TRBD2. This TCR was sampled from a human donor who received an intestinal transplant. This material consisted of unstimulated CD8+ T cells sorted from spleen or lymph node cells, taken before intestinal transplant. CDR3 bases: TGTGCCAGCAGCTTGGCGGGGTTGGCGGGAGGCTACTCCTACGAGCAGTACTTC. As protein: CASSLAGLAGGYSYEQYF.